These T cell receptor beta chains were read from a single sample in a study of identical twins. TCRdb re-called the 5' RACE reads through MiXCR, storing one row per CDR3 protein. Altogether 200,000 to 300,000 distinct CDR3 sequences are present, roughly a tenth being singletons, with the ten largest covering less than 12%. Input material: memory T cells sorted from blood. These receptors were obtained from a man in his forties or fifties in good health. Both conserved end residues are part of each CDR3. The D gene is left open where the match is weak. The size field is filled for only some rows; it gives once, few, many or a size class.

v_gene: TRBV2; d_gene: -; j_gene: TRBJ2-3; len: 15; abundance: few; CDR3nt: TGTGCCAGCTCATACAGGGACATAGGATCAGATACGCAGTATTTT; CDR3aa: CASSYRDIGSDTQYF
v_gene: TRBV10-3; d_gene: TRBD2; j_gene: TRBJ2-2; len: 14; abundance: -; CDR3nt: TGTGCCACCGAGAGCGGGGGCTACACCGGGGAGCTGTTTTTT; CDR3aa: CATESGGYTGELFF
v_gene: TRBV20-1; d_gene: -; j_gene: TRBJ1-2; len: 13; abundance: few; CDR3nt: TGCAGTGCTAGTAGTACTACGAACTATGGCTACACCTTC; CDR3aa: CSASSTTNYGYTF
v_gene: TRBV2; d_gene: -; j_gene: TRBJ1-4; len: 15; abundance: many; CDR3nt: TGTGCCAGCAGTATGACACCGGAGGATAATGAAAAACTGTTTTTT; CDR3aa: CASSMTPEDNEKLFF
v_gene: TRBV6-2/TRBV6-3; d_gene: TRBD1; j_gene: TRBJ2-7; len: 14; abundance: many; CDR3nt: TGTGCCAGCAAAATACCAGGGGGCTCCTACGAGCAGTACTTC; CDR3aa: CASKIPGGSYEQYF
v_gene: TRBV4-2; d_gene: -; j_gene: TRBJ2-5; len: 14; abundance: few; CDR3nt: TGTGCCAGCAGCCGAACGGACAGCCAAGAGACCCAGTACTTC; CDR3aa: CASSRTDSQETQYF
v_gene: TRBV4-3; d_gene: -; j_gene: TRBJ2-7; len: 13; abundance: many; CDR3nt: TGCGCCAGCAGCCAGGACGTGACCTACGAGCAGTACTTC; CDR3aa: CASSQDVTYEQYF
v_gene: TRBV6-1; d_gene: TRBD1; j_gene: TRBJ2-1; len: 16; abundance: many; CDR3nt: TGTGCCAGCAGGGCACCCACCGGGACAGGGAACAATGAGCAGTTCTTC; CDR3aa: CASRAPTGTGNNEQFF
v_gene: TRBV10-3; d_gene: -; j_gene: TRBJ1-6; len: 14; abundance: -; CDR3nt: TGTGCCATCAGTGAGGGGACTCGGAATTCACCCCTCCACTTT; CDR3aa: CAISEGTRNSPLHF
v_gene: TRBV19; d_gene: TRBD1; j_gene: TRBJ2-7; len: 16; abundance: once; CDR3nt: TGTGCCAGTAGTATAGAATCCTCGACAGGGTATTACGAGCAGTACTTC; CDR3aa: CASSIESSTGYYEQYF
v_gene: TRBV7-2; d_gene: -; j_gene: TRBJ2-7; len: 14; abundance: -; CDR3nt: TGTGCCAGCAGCTTAGTCCTAGCTACCCACGAGCAGTACTTC; CDR3aa: CASSLVLATHEQYF
v_gene: TRBV4-2; d_gene: -; j_gene: TRBJ1-2; len: 17; abundance: -; CDR3nt: TGTGCCAGCAGCCAAGATCTTAACAGCGCTTACTATGATGGCTACACCTTC; CDR3aa: CASSQDLNSAYYDGYTF
v_gene: TRBV7-8; d_gene: -; j_gene: TRBJ2-7; len: 15; abundance: -; CDR3nt: TGTGCCAGCAGCTTAGACCCCAGCAGCTCCTACGAGCAGTACTTC; CDR3aa: CASSLDPSSSYEQYF
v_gene: TRBV10-3; d_gene: TRBD2; j_gene: TRBJ2-5; len: 15; abundance: many; CDR3nt: TGTGCCATCAGTGGGGGGAGGGGATATGAAGAGACCCAGTACTTC; CDR3aa: CAISGGRGYEETQYF
v_gene: TRBV29-1; d_gene: -; j_gene: TRBJ2-3; len: 14; abundance: -; CDR3nt: TGCAGCGTTGTTGGGGGGCCTAGCACAGATACGCAGTATTTT; CDR3aa: CSVVGGPSTDTQYF
v_gene: TRBV28; d_gene: TRBD1; j_gene: TRBJ1-5; len: 16; abundance: few; CDR3nt: TGTGCCAGCAGTTTTACACAGGGGGCTGCCTATCACCCCCAGCATTTT; CDR3aa: CASSFTQGAAYHPQHF
v_gene: TRBV7-2; d_gene: -; j_gene: TRBJ2-1; len: 15; abundance: -; CDR3nt: TGTGCCAGCAGCTTAGTCCGCGGCCCTTACAATGAGCAGTTCTTC; CDR3aa: CASSLVRGPYNEQFF
v_gene: TRBV5-4; d_gene: TRBD1; j_gene: TRBJ2-1; len: 14; abundance: -; CDR3nt: TGTGCCAGCAGCGGGACAGGGGGTAGGGGTGAGCAGTTCTTC; CDR3aa: CASSGTGGRGEQFF
v_gene: TRBV5-4; d_gene: -; j_gene: TRBJ2-7; len: 14; abundance: -; CDR3nt: TGTGCCAGCAGCCTAACGACTGGAACCTACGAGCAGTACTTC; CDR3aa: CASSLTTGTYEQYF
v_gene: TRBV28; d_gene: TRBD1; j_gene: TRBJ2-1; len: 16; abundance: few; CDR3nt: TGTGCCAGCAGTCCGTGGGACAGGGGGGGCTACAATGAGCAGTTCTTC; CDR3aa: CASSPWDRGGYNEQFF
v_gene: TRBV27; d_gene: -; j_gene: TRBJ2-7; len: 15; abundance: -; CDR3nt: TGTGCCAGCAGTCCCCCCCCCCAGGTTTCCTACGAGCAGTACTTC; CDR3aa: CASSPPPQVSYEQYF
v_gene: TRBV20-1; d_gene: TRBD1; j_gene: TRBJ2-5; len: 15; abundance: -; CDR3nt: TGCAGTGCTAGAGAGCAGGACAGGGTATCAGAGACCCAGTACTTC; CDR3aa: CSAREQDRVSETQYF
v_gene: TRBV5-1; d_gene: -; j_gene: TRBJ2-7; len: 14; abundance: many; CDR3nt: TGCGCCAGCAGCTTGGAGACAAACACCTACGAGCAGTACTTC; CDR3aa: CASSLETNTYEQYF
v_gene: TRBV24-1; d_gene: -; j_gene: TRBJ2-3; len: 13; abundance: many; CDR3nt: TGTGCCACCAGTTTGGGGGGTGCAAATACGCAGTATTTT; CDR3aa: CATSLGGANTQYF
v_gene: TRBV7-9; d_gene: -; j_gene: TRBJ1-1; len: 12; abundance: -; CDR3nt: TGTGCCAGCAGGGCGACAGATAGGGAAGCTTTCTTT; CDR3aa: CASRATDREAFF
v_gene: TRBV28; d_gene: TRBD2; j_gene: TRBJ2-2; len: 15; abundance: few; CDR3nt: TGTGCCAGCACCTTAGGAGGTAGCGGGGGCGGGGAGCTGTTTTTT; CDR3aa: CASTLGGSGGGELFF
v_gene: TRBV4-1; d_gene: TRBD1; j_gene: TRBJ1-2; len: 16; abundance: few; CDR3nt: TGCGCCAGCAGCCAAAGTCCGGGACAGGGGGGCTATGGCTACACCTTC; CDR3aa: CASSQSPGQGGYGYTF
v_gene: TRBV29-1; d_gene: TRBD2; j_gene: TRBJ2-5; len: 13; abundance: -; CDR3nt: TGCAGCGGTTACCGGGGGGGTGGCGAGACCCAGTACTTC; CDR3aa: CSGYRGGGETQYF
v_gene: TRBV9; d_gene: TRBD1; j_gene: TRBJ2-3; len: 16; abundance: -; CDR3nt: TGTGCCAGCAGCGTACGTTCCGGGACAGGGGCAGATACGCAGTATTTT; CDR3aa: CASSVRSGTGADTQYF
v_gene: TRBV5-5; d_gene: -; j_gene: TRBJ2-5; len: 16; abundance: -; CDR3nt: TGTGCCAGCAGCATGACACAAGGGGGGGGCTTGGAGACCCAGTACTTC; CDR3aa: CASSMTQGGGLETQYF
v_gene: TRBV6-5; d_gene: TRBD1; j_gene: TRBJ1-2; len: 15; abundance: many; CDR3nt: TGTGCCAGCAGTTACACAGGGGGCTCCAACTATGGCTACACCTTC; CDR3aa: CASSYTGGSNYGYTF
v_gene: TRBV12-3/TRBV12-4; d_gene: TRBD1; j_gene: TRBJ2-2; len: 15; abundance: many; CDR3nt: TGTGCCAGCAGTCTACCGGGACAGGGTGTCCGGGAGCTGTTTTTT; CDR3aa: CASSLPGQGVRELFF
v_gene: TRBV3-1; d_gene: -; j_gene: TRBJ2-7; len: 15; abundance: many; CDR3nt: TGTGCCAGCAGCGACCCCGGGAATACTCACTACGAGCAGTACTTC; CDR3aa: CASSDPGNTHYEQYF
v_gene: TRBV29-1; d_gene: -; j_gene: TRBJ2-7; len: 11; abundance: -; CDR3nt: TGCAGCGTTGATCAGGTTGGCGAGCAGTACTTC; CDR3aa: CSVDQVGEQYF
v_gene: TRBV20-1; d_gene: -; j_gene: TRBJ2-1; len: 12; abundance: few; CDR3nt: TGCAGTGCTAAGGACACTTACAATGAGCAGTTCTTC; CDR3aa: CSAKDTYNEQFF
v_gene: TRBV28; d_gene: -; j_gene: TRBJ1-2; len: 15; abundance: many; CDR3nt: TGTGCCAGCAGCCTGTTGGGGGGCCACGGGAATGGCTACACCTTC; CDR3aa: CASSLLGGHGNGYTF
v_gene: TRBV5-1; d_gene: -; j_gene: TRBJ2-1; len: 12; abundance: many; CDR3nt: TGCGCCAGCAGCTTGGTAGTCAATGAGCAGTTCTTC; CDR3aa: CASSLVVNEQFF
v_gene: TRBV11-2; d_gene: TRBD1; j_gene: TRBJ2-5; len: 14; abundance: few; CDR3nt: TGTGCCAGCAGCTTAGTGGACAGGGGGAAGACCCAGTACTTC; CDR3aa: CASSLVDRGKTQYF
v_gene: TRBV12-3/TRBV12-4; d_gene: -; j_gene: TRBJ2-1; len: 13; abundance: many; CDR3nt: TGTGCCAGCAGCTCGCCCCCTCCCCAGGAGCAGTTCTTC; CDR3aa: CASSSPPPQEQFF
v_gene: TRBV30; d_gene: -; j_gene: TRBJ2-7; len: 11; abundance: -; CDR3nt: TGTGCCTGGAGCCGACGCTACGAGCAGTACTTC; CDR3aa: CAWSRRYEQYF
v_gene: TRBV5-1; d_gene: TRBD1; j_gene: TRBJ1-2; len: 14; abundance: many; CDR3nt: TGCGCCAGCAGCTTGGTGACAGGGAGCCATGGCTACACCTTC; CDR3aa: CASSLVTGSHGYTF